The next 9 T cell receptor beta chains were all read from a single sample in a study of T cell changes during pregnancy in multiple sclerosis. The repertoire was sequenced with immunoSEQ multiplex PCR; TCRdb's copy has only in-frame clones and lacks some. The table shows about 55,000 clones, with 75% to 90% occurring only once. Specimen: CD4+ T cells from peripheral blood mononuclear cells, collected in the first trimester of pregnancy. The receptors shown here come from a female donor with multiple sclerosis, enrolled in a pregnancy study.

This chain uses TRBV4-1 with TRBJ1-6; a possible D gene is TRBD1 (6 bases). CDR3 length equals 16 residues. Trimming took off 1 base at V and 5 bases at J, with 12 bases between the two ends. Germline-derived CDR1 and CDR2 are MGHRA and YSYEKL. The CDR3 sequence is CASSQGGTGNNSPLHF. CDR3 sequence (DNA): TGCGCCAGCAGCCAAGGCGGCACAGGGAATAATTCACCCCTCCACTTT.

The chain uses TRBV12-5 and TRBJ1-1; TRBD1 aligns across 8 bases. Germline values: CDR1 LGHNT, CDR2 FRNRAP. The CDR3 has 15 amino acids. Germline trimming cut 3 bases from V and 3 bases from J; bases unmatched to any gene: 6. Written as DNA, the CDR3 is TGTGCTAGTGGTTTTATAGCAGGGGGCTACACTGAAGCTTTCTTT. Translation: CASGFIAGGYTEAFF.

The CDR3 coding sequence is TGCGCCAGCAGCTTTTCCCCAGCGGGGGTCACAGATACGCAGTATTTT. Protein sequence: CASSFSPAGVTDTQYF. The genes are TRBV5-1 and TRBJ2-3; TRBD2 agrees at 8 bases. CDR3 length equals 16 residues. The ends lost 2 bases at V and 2 bases at J; junction bases unmatched: 7. CDR1 is SGHRS and CDR2 is YFSETQ in the germline V gene.

The chain recombines TRBV2 with TRBJ1-1; 9 nucleotides agree with TRBD1. The CDR3 spans 15 residues. J was trimmed by 7 bases and V by 5 bases; bases with no gene match: 11. Germline lookup yields CDR1 SNHLY and CDR2 FYNNEI. The CDR3 region has the DNA TGTGCCAGCAGTCAGGGACAGGCGGACAGGGGTGAAGCTTTCTTT. It is translated as CASSQGQADRGEAFF.

The rearrangement uses TRBV6-5 and TRBJ1-5; 8 positions agree with TRBD1. Germline CDR1 is MNHEY and CDR2 is SVGAGI. V lost 4 bases and J lost 6; bases outside the gene matches: 2. The CDR3 spans 13 residues. In DNA form, the CDR3 reads TGTGCCAGCAGTTCCGGACAGGGTCAGCCCCAGCATTTT. Translation gives CASSSGQGQPQHF.

V usage is TRBV5-5 and J usage is TRBJ1-2; 10 bases line up with TRBD1. The CDR3 has 14 amino acids. Germline V gene sequence: CDR1 SGHKS, CDR2 YYEKEE (reference sequence). J lost 4 bases, V lost 6 bases, and 6 bases had no gene match. The CDR3 DNA sequence: TGTGCCAGCATTGACAGGGGGCGCGGCTATGGCTACACCTTC. Translating it yields CASIDRGRGYGYTF.

The V call is TRBV5-1, the J call TRBJ2-1; D is perhaps TRBD1 (5 bases). Trimming removed 0 bases at V and 8 bases at J, with 15 bases between. This CDR3 has 15 amino acids. Per the germline V gene, CDR1 is SGHRS and CDR2 is YFSETQ. The CDR3 sequence: CASSLGTTTMDEQFF. CDR3 coding DNA: TGCGCCAGCAGCTTGGGGACAACGACAATGGATGAGCAGTTCTTC.

The chain is built from TRBV6-1 and TRBJ2-5; possible D gene TRBD1, 5 bases. Trimming shortened V by 5 bases and J by 2 bases, and 6 bases separated the two germline ends. The CDR3 spans 12 residues. CDR1 is MNHNS and CDR2 is SASEGT in the germline V gene. CDR3 in DNA: TGTGCCAGCAGTCGACAGCAAGAGACCCAGTACTTC. This gives the protein CASSRQQETQYF.

The rearrangement uses TRBV7-2 and TRBJ1-1; D remains unclear. The V end was cut by 5 bases, the J end by 1 base, with 14 bases between. Germline CDR1 and CDR2: SGHTA and FQGNSA. This CDR3 spans 15 amino acids. This CDR3 reads CASSTTVGRNTEAFF. CDR3 nucleotides: TGTGCCAGCAGCACCACCGTGGGGAGGAACACTGAAGCTTTCTTT.